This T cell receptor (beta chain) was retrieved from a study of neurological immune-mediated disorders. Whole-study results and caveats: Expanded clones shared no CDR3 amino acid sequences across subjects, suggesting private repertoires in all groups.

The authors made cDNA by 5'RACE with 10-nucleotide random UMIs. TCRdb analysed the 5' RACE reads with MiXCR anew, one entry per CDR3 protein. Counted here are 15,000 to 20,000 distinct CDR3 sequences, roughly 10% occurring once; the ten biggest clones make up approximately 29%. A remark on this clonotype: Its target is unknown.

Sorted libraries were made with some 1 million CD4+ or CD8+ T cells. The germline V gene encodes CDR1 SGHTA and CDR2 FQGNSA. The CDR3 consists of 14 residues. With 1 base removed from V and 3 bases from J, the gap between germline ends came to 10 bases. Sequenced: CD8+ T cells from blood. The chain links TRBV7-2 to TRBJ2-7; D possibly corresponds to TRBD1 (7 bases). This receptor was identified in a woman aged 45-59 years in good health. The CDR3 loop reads CASSLGQGGYEQYF. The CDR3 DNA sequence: TGTGCCAGCAGCTTAGGGCAGGGGGGCTACGAGCAGTACTTC.